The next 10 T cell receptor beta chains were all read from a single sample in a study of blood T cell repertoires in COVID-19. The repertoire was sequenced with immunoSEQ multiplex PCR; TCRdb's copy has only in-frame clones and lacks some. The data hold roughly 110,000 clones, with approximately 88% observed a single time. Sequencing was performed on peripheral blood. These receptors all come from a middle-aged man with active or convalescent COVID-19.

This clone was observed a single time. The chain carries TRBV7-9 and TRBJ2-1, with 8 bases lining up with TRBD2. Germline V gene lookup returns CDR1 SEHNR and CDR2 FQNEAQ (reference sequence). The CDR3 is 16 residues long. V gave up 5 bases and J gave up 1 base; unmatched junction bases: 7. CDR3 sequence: CASSPKGLGSYNEQFF. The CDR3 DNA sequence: TGTGCCAGCAGCCCAAAGGGACTAGGGTCCTACAATGAGCAGTTCTTC. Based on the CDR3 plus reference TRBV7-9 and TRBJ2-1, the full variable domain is DTGVSQNPRHKITKRGQNVTFRCDPISEHNRLYWYRQTLGQGPEFLTYFQNEAQLEKSRLLSDRFSAERPKGSFSTLEIQRTEQGDSAMYLCASSPKGLGSYNEQFFGPGTRLTVL.

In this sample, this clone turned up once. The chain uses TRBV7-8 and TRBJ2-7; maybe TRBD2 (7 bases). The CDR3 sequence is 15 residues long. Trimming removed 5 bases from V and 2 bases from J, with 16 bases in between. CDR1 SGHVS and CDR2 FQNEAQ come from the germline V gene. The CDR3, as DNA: TGTGCCAGCAGCCCGGGGGCTAGCGGAACCTACGAGCAGTACTTC. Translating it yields CASSPGASGTYEQYF.

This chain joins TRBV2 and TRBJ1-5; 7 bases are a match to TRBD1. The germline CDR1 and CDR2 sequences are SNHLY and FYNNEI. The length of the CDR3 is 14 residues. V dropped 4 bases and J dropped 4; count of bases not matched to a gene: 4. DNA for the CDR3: TGTGCCAGCAGTGTCGACAGGGTGAATCAGCCCCAGCATTTT. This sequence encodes CASSVDRVNQPQHF.

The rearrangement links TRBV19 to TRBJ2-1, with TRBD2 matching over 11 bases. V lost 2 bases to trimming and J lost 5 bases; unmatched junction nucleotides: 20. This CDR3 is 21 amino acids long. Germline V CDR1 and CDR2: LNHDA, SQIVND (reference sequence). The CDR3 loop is CASSINLRLAGRTNKDNEQFF. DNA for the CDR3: TGTGCCAGTAGTATAAACCTGAGACTAGCGGGGAGAACCAACAAGGACAATGAGCAGTTCTTC.

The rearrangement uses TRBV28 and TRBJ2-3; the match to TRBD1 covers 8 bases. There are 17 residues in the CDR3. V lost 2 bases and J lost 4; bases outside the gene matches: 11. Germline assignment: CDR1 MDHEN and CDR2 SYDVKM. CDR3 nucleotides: TGTGCCAGCAGTTTAAGCAACAGGGGGTGGGGCGCAGATACGCAGTATTTT. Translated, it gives CASSLSNRGWGADTQYF.

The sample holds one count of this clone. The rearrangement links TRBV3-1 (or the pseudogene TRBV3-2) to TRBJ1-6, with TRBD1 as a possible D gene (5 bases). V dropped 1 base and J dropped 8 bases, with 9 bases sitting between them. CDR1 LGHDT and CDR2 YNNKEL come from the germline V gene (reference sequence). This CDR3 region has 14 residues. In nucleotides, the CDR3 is TGTGCCAGCAGCCAAGGGGGGAGGGATTCACCCCTCCACTTT. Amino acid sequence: CASSQGGRDSPLHF.

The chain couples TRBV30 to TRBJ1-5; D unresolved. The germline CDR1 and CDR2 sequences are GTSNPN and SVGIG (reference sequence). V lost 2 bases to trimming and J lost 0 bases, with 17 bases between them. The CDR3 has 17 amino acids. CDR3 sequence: CAWSNRVLPYSNQPQHF. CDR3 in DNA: TGTGCCTGGAGTAACCGGGTCCTACCCTATAGCAATCAGCCCCAGCATTTT.

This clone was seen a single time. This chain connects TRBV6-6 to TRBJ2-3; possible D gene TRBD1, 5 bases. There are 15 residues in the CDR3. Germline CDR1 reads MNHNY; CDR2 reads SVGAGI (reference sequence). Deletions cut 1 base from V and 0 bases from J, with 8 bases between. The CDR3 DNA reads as TGTGCCAGCAGTTACTTCCAGGGCAGCACAGATACGCAGTATTTT. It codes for CASSYFQGSTDTQYF.

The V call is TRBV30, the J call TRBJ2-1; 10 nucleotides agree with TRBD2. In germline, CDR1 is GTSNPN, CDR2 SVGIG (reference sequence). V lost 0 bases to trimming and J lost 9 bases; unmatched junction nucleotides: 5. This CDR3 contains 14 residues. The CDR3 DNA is TGTGCCTGGAGTGTAAAAGCGGGAGGGCGTGAGCAGTTCTTC. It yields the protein CAWSVKAGGREQFF.

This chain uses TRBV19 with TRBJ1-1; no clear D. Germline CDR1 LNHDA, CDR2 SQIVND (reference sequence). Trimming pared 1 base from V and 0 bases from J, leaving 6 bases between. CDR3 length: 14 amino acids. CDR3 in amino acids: CASSIVGVNTEAFF. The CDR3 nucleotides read TGTGCCAGTAGTATAGTCGGAGTGAACACTGAAGCTTTCTTT.